The 19 T cell receptor beta chains below all came from one sample that was sequenced in a study of human T cells and chemical hapten exposure. From the RACE reads, TCRdb called clonotypes with MiXCR, one entry per CDR3 protein. This sample has roughly 380,000 distinct CDR3 sequences, with 4.5% to 5.5% found just once. Time point defined: pre-sensitization, week 0. This sample's treatment: therapeutic diphenylcyclopropenone sensitization with weekly scalp DPC. The source material was whole blood, sampled in connection with sensitization to the hapten diphenylcyclopropenone (DPC). Receptor source: a woman between 45 and 60 years old with alopecia areata. Some clones in this sample may be carry-over from other donors' samples.

The chain uses TRBV7-2 and TRBJ1-2; the D is unclear. This CDR3 contains 12 residues. The germline V gene encodes CDR1 SGHTA and CDR2 FQGNSA. Trimming left V 8 bases short and J 4 bases short, with 11 bases between. The CDR3 DNA is TGTGCCAGCCAAGACACGATCTATGGCTACACCTTC. Translating it yields CASQDTIYGYTF. Supplemented by reference TRBV7-2 and TRBJ1-2, the full variable domain reads GAGVSQSPSNKVTEKGKDVELRCDPISGHTALYWYRQSLGQGLEFLIYFQGNSAPDKSGLPSDRFSAERTGGSVSTLTIQRTQQEDSAVYLCASQDTIYGYTFGSGTRLTVV.

V usage is TRBV7-2 and J usage is TRBJ1-3; 12 bases match TRBD1. The CDR3 length is 16 residues. Germline V gives CDR1 SGHTA, CDR2 FQGNSA. After removal of 5 bases from V and 4 bases from J, the junction contained 6 bases not matched to a gene. CDR3 sequence: CASSPMGQGAGNTIYF. CDR3 sequence (DNA): TGTGCCAGCAGCCCGATGGGACAGGGGGCGGGAAACACCATATATTTT.

This clonotype was recorded at least ten times. The chain recombines TRBV5-4 with TRBJ2-3; 8 bases map to TRBD2. CDR3 length: 17 amino acids. Looked up from germline, CDR1 is SGHNT and CDR2 is YYREEE (reference sequence). J gave up 4 bases and V 0 bases, and 10 bases lay outside the gene matches. CDR3 DNA: TGTGCCAGCAGCTTGGCCGTTGTGTCTAGCGGGTCAGATACGCAGTATTTT. The encoded protein is CASSLAVVSSGSDTQYF.

This sequence joins TRBV4-1 and TRBJ2-7; 10 positions match TRBD1. J gave up 3 bases and V 3 bases, and 5 bases lay outside the gene matches. Germline-derived CDR1 and CDR2 are MGHRA and YSYEKL. CDR3 length: 15 amino acids. The CDR3 is CASSHAGTGDYEQYF. CDR3 DNA: TGCGCCAGCAGCCATGCCGGGACAGGGGACTACGAGCAGTACTTC.

This clonotype was picked up a small number of times. This chain joins TRBV4-2 and TRBJ1-5, with 9 positions matching TRBD1. Germline lookup yields CDR1 LGHNA and CDR2 YNFKEQ. Trimming took 0 bases from V and 5 from J; bases not matched to a gene: 2. The CDR3 sequence is 15 residues long. The CDR3 here is CASSQEQGADQPQHF. Here the CDR3 DNA reads TGTGCCAGCAGCCAAGAACAGGGGGCGGATCAGCCCCAGCATTTT.

This clonotype was seen many times. The V and J genes are TRBV12-3 or TRBV12-4 and TRBJ2-1; TRBD2 is a possible D gene (6 bases). The CDR3 length is 14 residues. V lost 2 bases and J 8 bases, leaving 13 bases between the germline ends. The CDR3 loop reads CASSLRLGWDEQFF. Written as DNA, the CDR3 is TGTGCCAGCAGTTTAAGACTAGGATGGGATGAGCAGTTCTTC.

This clonotype was detected many times. V and J are TRBV20-1 and TRBJ2-6; TRBD1 aligns across 8 bases. The CDR3 covers 16 residues. Unmatched junction bases numbered 6, after V lost 5 bases and J lost 0 bases. The germline V gene encodes CDR1 DFQATT and CDR2 SNEGSKA (reference sequence). For the CDR3, the DNA is TGCAGTGCTCAAACAGGGGGGAGCTCTGGGGCCAACGTCCTGACTTTC. As protein: CSAQTGGSSGANVLTF.

This clonotype was counted between two and nine times. The genes are TRBV2 and TRBJ2-5, with 9 nucleotides matching TRBD2. Germline loops: CDR1 SNHLY, CDR2 FYNNEI. V gave up 7 bases and J gave up 2 bases; unmatched junction bases: 8. This CDR3 is 15 amino acids long. CDR3 in amino acids: CASKLAGAGQETQYF. The CDR3 DNA sequence: TGTGCCAGCAAATTAGCGGGGGCCGGACAAGAGACCCAGTACTTC.

This clonotype occurred a few times. The chain joins TRBV7-8 to TRBJ2-7; no clear D. Germline V lookup: CDR1 SGHVS, CDR2 FQNEAQ. Between the trimmed V and J ends, which lost 5 bases and 6 bases, there was a span of 11 bases. The CDR3 spans 12 residues. This chain's CDR3 is CASSPATAEQYF. CDR3 sequence (DNA): TGTGCCAGCAGCCCAGCAACTGCCGAGCAGTACTTC.

Ten or more counts support this clonotype. J is TRBJ2-7 and V is TRBV4-2, with 10 bases identical to TRBD1. The CDR3 loop spans 15 amino acids. V was pared by 2 bases and J by 5 bases, with 6 bases of the junction left unmatched. The germline gives CDR1 LGHNA, CDR2 YNFKEQ. This CDR3 reads CASSQRDRGTHEQYF. The DNA of the CDR3 is TGTGCCAGCAGCCAACGGGACAGGGGCACTCACGAGCAGTACTTC.

The table lists this clonotype with many counts. The gene calls are TRBV7-2 and TRBJ2-1; no clear D. V was shortened by 0 bases and J by 2 bases, with 8 bases between the two germline ends. Germline CDR1 reads SGHTA; CDR2 reads FQGNSA. This CDR3 spans 15 amino acids. Written as DNA, the CDR3 is TGTGCCAGCAGCTTAGCCCCAGGAACCTACAATGAGCAGTTCTTC. It specifies CASSLAPGTYNEQFF.

This clonotype was observed a few times. J is TRBJ2-1 and V is TRBV7-9; perhaps TRBD2 as D (6 bases). The CDR3 is 16 residues long. Trimming left V 5 bases short and J 6 bases short, with 20 bases between. CDR1 SEHNR and CDR2 FQNEAQ come from the germline V gene (reference sequence). The CDR3 loop is CASSPRAGRHRNEQFF. The CDR3 bases are TGTGCCAGCAGCCCGCGGGCGGGACGCCACCGCAATGAGCAGTTCTTC.

The chain recombines TRBV10-1 with TRBJ1-6; D is unclear. The CDR3 is 12 residues long. The germline V gene encodes CDR1 WNHNN and CDR2 SYGVQD (reference sequence). The CDR3 here is CVREVIGSPLHF. CDR3 nucleotides: TGCGTCAGAGAGGTTATCGGTTCACCCCTCCACTTT.

The V and J genes are TRBV9 and TRBJ1-4; a weak D match, TRBD1 (5 bases). The CDR3 is 13 residues long. Trimming stripped 2 bases from V and 6 bases from J, with 8 bases between. Germline loops: CDR1 SGDLS, CDR2 YYNGEE. CDR3 sequence (DNA): TGTGCCAGCAGCGTTCAGGGCGATGAAAAACTGTTTTTT. Translating it yields CASSVQGDEKLFF. The complete variable domain, with remaining parts taken from reference TRBV9 and TRBJ1-4, reads DSGVTQTPKHLITATGQRVTLRCSPRSGDLSVYWYQQSLDQGLQFLIQYYNGEERAKGNILERFSAQQFPDLHSELNLSSLELGDSALYFCASSVQGDEKLFFGSGTQLSVL.

This clonotype was counted a few times. Here the CDR3 reads CASSPQTGGANGYTF. In DNA, the CDR3 is TGTGCCAGCAGTCCCCAGACAGGGGGCGCGAATGGCTACACCTTC. J is TRBJ1-2 and V is TRBV12-3 or TRBV12-4; 10 positions agree with TRBD1. V was clipped by 5 bases and J by 6 bases; unmatched bases: 9. The CDR3 sequence is 15 residues long.

There are many counts of this clonotype. This chain links TRBV15 with TRBJ2-7, with TRBD1 as a possible D gene (7 bases). The V end was cut by 5 bases, the J end by 4 bases, with 12 bases between. CDR1 and CDR2 (germline): LNHNV, YYDKDF (reference sequence). The CDR3 is 13 amino acids. The CDR3 sequence: CATSPQGGYEQYF. The CDR3 coding sequence is TGTGCCACCAGCCCGCAGGGGGGTTACGAGCAGTACTTC.

This chain connects TRBV7-8 to TRBJ2-5; D uncertain. The CDR3 is made up of 15 amino acids. Germline CDR1 reads SGHVS; CDR2 reads FQNEAQ. The V end was cut by 5 bases, the J end by 2 bases, with 15 bases between. Written as DNA, the CDR3 is TGTGCCAGCAGCCGCCGAAGGTTGGGTCAAGAGACCCAGTACTTC. This gives the protein CASSRRRLGQETQYF.

The chain combines TRBV18 with TRBJ1-1; weak D call: TRBD1 (5 bases). Germline V gene data show CDR1 as KGHSH and CDR2 as LQKENI. There are 13 residues in the CDR3. V lost 5 bases and J lost 6, with 13 bases in between. The CDR3 sequence: CASSLLGTSEAFF. In nucleotides, the CDR3 is TGTGCCAGCTCATTGCTCGGGACGTCTGAAGCTTTCTTT.

This clonotype has only a few counts. The CDR3 DNA reads as TGTGCCAGCAGTTTAGCGGGGGGGATAGGTAACTATGGCTACACCTTC. It codes for CASSLAGGIGNYGYTF. V is TRBV12-3 or TRBV12-4 and J is TRBJ1-2; maybe TRBD1 (5 bases). The CDR3 loop spans 16 amino acids. V was clipped by 0 bases and J by 1 base, with 12 bases between them.